The 19 T cell receptor beta chains below were found in one sample sequenced in a study of blood T cell repertoires in COVID-19. Profiled with immunoSEQ multiplex PCR; TCRdb holds only in-frame clones, not every one. The sample lists about 310,000 clones, roughly 84% occurring once. The sample consisted of peripheral blood. The receptors shown here come from a man between 45 and 60 years old with active or convalescent COVID-19.

This chain links TRBV18 with TRBJ1-1; 7 bases line up with TRBD1. Losses at the gene ends were 1 base for V and 6 bases for J; bases not matched to a gene: 5. The CDR3 runs to 14 residues. In germline, CDR1 is KGHSH, CDR2 LQKENI. For the CDR3, the DNA is TGTGCCAGCTCACCACGACAGGGTGGAGCTGAAGCTTTCTTT. Protein product: CASSPRQGGAEAFF. Complete variable domain (other parts from reference TRBV18 and TRBJ1-1): NAGVMQNPRHLVRRRGQEARLRCSPMKGHSHVYWYRQLPEEGLKFMVYLQKENIIDESGMPKERFSAEFPKEGPSILRIQQVVRGDSAAYFCASSPRQGGAEAFFGQGTRLTVV.

The genes are TRBV6-5 and TRBJ2-3; TRBD1 matches 8 bases. Per the germline V gene, CDR1 is MNHEY and CDR2 is SVGAGI. The CDR3 is made up of 14 amino acids. V lost 6 bases, J lost 3 bases, and 5 bases stayed unmatched. As DNA, the CDR3 is TGTGCCAGCAGAGACAGGGGATTGACAGATACGCAGTATTTT. This sequence encodes CASRDRGLTDTQYF.

This rearrangement joins TRBV6-2 or TRBV6-3 to TRBJ1-1, with D unclear. Germline CDR1 is MNHEY and CDR2 is SVGEGT. CDR3 length: 16 residues. Trimming removed 2 bases from V and 4 bases from J, with 17 bases in between. The CDR3 DNA reads TGTGCCAGCAGTTACCAGCCCTTTACAGTTGCCACTGAAGCTTTCTTT. It codes for CASSYQPFTVATEAFF.

The chain couples TRBV5-8 to TRBJ2-2; D gene uncertain. This CDR3 is 14 amino acids long. CDR1 is SGHTS, CDR2 YDEGEE, per germline. V lost 2 bases and J 2 bases, leaving 7 bases between the germline ends. The CDR3 sequence: CASSLKSNTGELFF. CDR3 nucleotides: TGTGCCAGCAGCTTAAAGAGTAACACCGGGGAGCTGTTTTTT.

The J gene is TRBJ1-1, the V gene TRBV6-5; D unresolved. The ends were cut back, 5 bases at V and 1 base at J, with 8 bases in the middle. CDR1 is MNHEY and CDR2 is SVGAGI in the germline V gene. The CDR3 is 13 residues long. This chain's CDR3 is CASSTYRNTEAFF. As DNA, the CDR3 is TGTGCCAGCAGTACTTACAGGAACACTGAAGCTTTCTTT.

This clone was seen a few times. The chain uses TRBV19 and TRBJ1-5, with D perhaps matching TRBD1 (5 bases). CDR1 and CDR2 from the germline V gene are LNHDA and SQIVND (reference sequence). The CDR3 covers 15 residues. Trimming pared 9 bases from V and 5 bases from J, leaving 20 bases between. The chain's CDR3 is CASIPQAGSDQPQHF. DNA for the CDR3: TGTGCCAGCATCCCCCAGGCAGGGTCGGATCAGCCCCAGCATTTT.

The chain links TRBV28 to TRBJ2-7; D unclear. The CDR3 extends over 15 amino acids. Germline lookup yields CDR1 MDHEN and CDR2 SYDVKM. Trimming removed 7 bases at V and 1 base at J, with 17 bases between. In nucleotides, the CDR3 is TGTGCCAGCAACGCACCGGGTGGTCTGTCCTACGAGCAGTACTTC. This encodes CASNAPGGLSYEQYF.

The V gene is TRBV7-3, the J gene TRBJ2-3; 13 nucleotides match TRBD2. Trimming removed 4 bases from V and 1 base from J; junction bases left unmatched: 2. CDR3 length: 16 amino acids. Looked up from germline, CDR1 is SGHTA and CDR2 is FQGTGA. The CDR3 nucleotides read TGTGCCAGCAGCTCCGGGACTAGCGGGGGCACAGATACGCAGTATTTT. Amino acids: CASSSGTSGGTDTQYF.

This clone was counted between two and nine times. The chain employs TRBV9 and TRBJ2-5; 12 bases fit TRBD1. V shed 3 bases, J shed 1 base, and the junction held 4 bases outside the gene matches. This CDR3 region has 16 residues. From germline, CDR1 is SGDLS and CDR2 YYNGEE. The CDR3: CASSEGQGAPQETQYF. Written as DNA, the CDR3 is TGTGCCAGCAGCGAGGGACAGGGGGCGCCCCAAGAGACCCAGTACTTC.

The V call is TRBV25-1, the J call TRBJ1-1; 7 nucleotides align to TRBD1. Germline values: CDR1 MGHDK, CDR2 SYGVNS. CDR3 length: 14 residues. V lost 5 bases and J lost 0; bases outside the gene matches: 3. The CDR3: CASSNRGLNTEAFF. In DNA, the CDR3 is TGTGCCAGCAGTAACAGGGGCCTGAACACTGAAGCTTTCTTT.

This chain joins TRBV5-1 and TRBJ1-1; TRBD1 agrees at 8 bases. The CDR3 sequence is 15 residues long. CDR1 SGHRS and CDR2 YFSETQ come from the germline V gene. Losses at the gene ends were 5 bases for V and 7 bases for J; bases not matched to a gene: 13. The CDR3, as DNA: TGCGCCAGCAGTTTAGGACAGGGCCATCCCGATGAAGCTTTCTTT. It translates to CASSLGQGHPDEAFF.

The rearrangement uses TRBV12-3 or TRBV12-4 and TRBJ2-5, with 7 bases fitting TRBD1. J was trimmed by 4 bases and V by 5 bases; bases with no gene match: 4. The CDR3 has 13 residues. The CDR3 DNA sequence: TGTGCCAGCAGTGCGACAGGGCGAGAGACCCAGTACTTC. Protein: CASSATGRETQYF.

For the CDR3, the DNA is TGCGCCAGCAGCCAAGTAGAAAGGTATTGGGACAGGGATTTTTCGGGTACTGAAGCTTTCTTT. Its protein is CASSQVERYWDRDFSGTEAFF. The chain is built from TRBV4-3 and TRBJ1-1; 9 bases fit TRBD1. This CDR3 is 21 amino acids long. Germline CDR1 reads LGHNA; CDR2 reads YSLEER. The trim removed 1 base at V and 5 bases at J, leaving 23 bases unmatched.

This chain uses TRBV6-1 with TRBJ1-1, with D unclear. Trimming stripped 3 bases from V and 1 base from J, with 12 bases between. This CDR3 spans 15 amino acids. Germline-derived CDR1 and CDR2 are MNHNS and SASEGT. CDR3 sequence reads: CASSDRAAGNTEAFF. For the CDR3, the DNA is TGTGCCAGCAGTGATAGGGCAGCGGGGAACACTGAAGCTTTCTTT.

The chain has TRBV5-8 and TRBJ1-4; weak D call: TRBD1 (6 bases). V lost 2 bases and J lost 15, with 17 bases in between. The CDR3 length is 13 residues. Germline V gene sequence: CDR1 SGHTS, CDR2 YDEGEE. CDR3 nucleotides: TGTGCCAGCAGCTTTGCAAGAGGGGGTTCGATGTTTTTT. Its translation: CASSFARGGSMFF.

The rearrangement uses TRBV2 and TRBJ1-2, with TRBD1 as a possible D gene (6 bases). This CDR3 is 14 amino acids long. CDR1 is SNHLY and CDR2 is FYNNEI in the germline V gene. The V end was cut by 5 bases, the J end by 7 bases, with 17 bases between. The DNA of the CDR3 is TGTGCCAGCAGTACCCTAGGGGGGGCGCGTGGCTACACCTTC. This encodes CASSTLGGARGYTF.

CDR3 nucleotides: TGTGCCAGCAGCTTAGCCAGACTAGCAGCCTACAATGAGCAGTTCTTC. As protein: CASSLARLAAYNEQFF. The rearrangement joins TRBV7-8 to TRBJ2-1; 7 nucleotides line up with TRBD2. Germline trimming cut 0 bases from V and 2 bases from J; bases unmatched to any gene: 4. The CDR3 runs 16 residues. CDR1 is SGHVS, CDR2 FQNEAQ, per germline.

V is TRBV28 and J is TRBJ2-5, with D possibly matching TRBD1 (6 bases). This CDR3 has 13 residues. Germline V gene lookup returns CDR1 MDHEN and CDR2 SYDVKM. V was pared by 6 bases and J by 7 bases, with 15 bases between. The CDR3 reads CASSVQGVRTQYF. Here the CDR3 DNA reads TGTGCCAGCAGCGTACAGGGAGTTAGGACCCAGTACTTC. Using reference TRBV28 and TRBJ2-5 for the parts outside the CDR3, the full variable domain is DVKVTQSSRYLVKRTGEKVFLECVQDMDHENMFWYRQDPGLGLRLIYFSYDVKMKEKGDIPEGYSVSREKKERFSLILESASTNQTSMYLCASSVQGVRTQYFGPGTRLLVL.

The CDR3 region is CASSSPTGGSTGELFF. Written as DNA, the CDR3 is TGTGCCAGCAGTTCGCCGACAGGGGGTAGCACCGGGGAGCTGTTTTTT. The chain is built from TRBV28 and TRBJ2-2, with 9 nucleotides matching TRBD1. The CDR3 is 16 amino acids. Germline loops: CDR1 MDHEN, CDR2 SYDVKM. J gave up 4 bases and V 4 bases, and 7 bases lay outside the gene matches.